The 32 T cell receptor beta chains in this list originate from one sample, sequenced in a study of Graves' ophthalmopathy and Graves' hyperthyroidism. RNA transcripts yielded amplified TCR beta CDR3 regions. HTBI primers primed a first-round RT-PCR, and a second-round multiplex PCR followed. TCRdb called the multiplex PCR reads again in MiXCR, with one record for every CDR3 protein. The repertoire holds hundreds of thousands of distinct CDR3 sequences, with 15% to 17% as singletons. Sequenced input: peripheral blood. The source is a young woman with stable Graves' hyperthyroidism.

In this sample, this clonotype turned up many times. The V call is TRBV6-5, the J call TRBJ1-2, with D possibly being TRBD1 (5 bases). The CDR3 spans 14 residues. The germline V and J ends were trimmed by 0 bases and 4 bases, with 9 bases remaining between them. Germline CDR1 MNHEY, CDR2 SVGAGI. The CDR3 sequence: CASSYSQGPYGYTF. The CDR3 region has the DNA TGTGCCAGCAGTTACTCTCAGGGTCCCTATGGCTACACCTTC.

The CDR3 sequence is CASSTDRGQGGYTF. CDR3 coding DNA: TGTGCCAGCAGCACTGACAGGGGACAGGGGGGCTACACCTTC. The chain employs TRBV12-3 or TRBV12-4 and TRBJ1-2, with 10 bases matching TRBD1. The junction had 9 bases not matched to a gene; V was cut back by 6 bases and J by 8 bases. The CDR3 is 14 amino acids.

This clonotype was counted between two and nine times. A much more abundant neighbour one base away suggests this may be a read error. V usage is TRBV6-2 or TRBV6-3 and J usage is TRBJ2-5, with 7 positions matching TRBD1. The CDR3 extends over 15 amino acids. The ends lost 4 bases at V and 11 bases at J; junction bases unmatched: 16. The germline V gene encodes CDR1 MNHEY and CDR2 SVGEGT. CDR3 in DNA: TGTGCCAGCAGTTCGACAGGGAGCTCCTACAATGAGCAGTACTTC. Its protein product is CASSSTGSSYNEQYF.

This clonotype came up a few times. The chain links TRBV2 to TRBJ2-4; 13 bases fit TRBD2. This CDR3 has 17 amino acids. The V gene end was trimmed by 4 bases and the J gene end by 3 bases; junction bases not matched to a gene: 6. Germline V gene sequence: CDR1 SNHLY, CDR2 FYNNEI. CDR3 loop: CASSGSLAGGHKNIQYF. The CDR3 DNA follows: TGTGCCAGCAGTGGCTCACTAGCGGGGGGGCACAAAAACATTCAGTACTTC.

This clonotype has at least ten counts. V usage is TRBV6-2 or TRBV6-3 and J usage is TRBJ1-2; D gene unclear. The CDR3 loop spans 16 amino acids. Germline CDR1 reads MNHEY; CDR2 reads SVGEGT. Trimming cost V 2 bases and J 1 base, with 14 bases left between them. CDR3 loop: CASSYGPEYFNYGYTF. DNA of the CDR3: TGTGCCAGCAGTTACGGGCCAGAATATTTTAACTATGGCTACACCTTC.

This clonotype was counted ten times or more. This chain connects TRBV6-1 to TRBJ2-7; 10 bases line up with TRBD2. The CDR3 is 17 residues long. The J segment lost 3 bases and the V segment lost 7 bases, leaving 15 bases of the junction unmatched. Germline V gene sequence: CDR1 MNHNS, CDR2 SASEGT. In nucleotides, the CDR3 is TGTGCCAGCACCACCCCTCCCGGGACTAGCGCCAACTACGAGCAGTACTTC. This gives the protein CASTTPPGTSANYEQYF.

This clonotype showed up many times. The V gene is TRBV4-1, the J gene TRBJ2-7, with TRBD2 matching 11 bases. Germline V gene sequence: CDR1 MGHRA, CDR2 YSYEKL. This CDR3 region has 17 residues. Trimming removed 4 bases from V and 7 bases from J; junction bases left unmatched: 15. CDR3 DNA sequence: TGCGCCAGCAGCCCAACTAGCGGGGGCGCTTCCGGGGGGGAGCAGTACTTC. Its protein is CASSPTSGGASGGEQYF.

This clonotype was seen many times. The rearrangement links TRBV12-3 or TRBV12-4 to TRBJ1-1; no firm D call. V was shortened by 4 bases and J by 5 bases, with 11 bases between the two germline ends. CDR3 length equals 13 residues. The CDR3 spells CASSYASGTEAFF. The CDR3 DNA reads TGTGCCAGCAGTTACGCATCGGGTACTGAAGCTTTCTTT.

Remarks on this clonotype: Germline and junction disagree at one end, which may indicate a read error. The rearrangement uses TRBV24-1 and TRBJ2-5; TRBD1 matches at 8 bases. The CDR3 spans 11 residues. The germline gives CDR1 KGHDR, CDR2 SFDVKD. CDR3 sequence reads: CATLHYGTGSF. DNA for the CDR3: TGTGCCACCCTCCACTACGGGACAGGATCCTTC.

This clonotype was seen at least ten times. The chain employs TRBV7-2 and TRBJ2-7; no clear D gene. Trimming removed 2 bases from V and 5 bases from J, with 10 bases in between. The CDR3 totals 13 residues. CDR1 and CDR2 (germline): SGHTA, FQGNSA. The CDR3: CASSLPGLHEQYF. CDR3 DNA sequence: TGTGCCAGCAGCTTACCAGGCTTGCACGAGCAGTACTTC.

In its sample, this clonotype was seen many times. The chain couples TRBV11-2 to TRBJ1-1, with 9 positions matching TRBD1. The CDR3 totals 17 residues. The germline CDR1 and CDR2 sequences are SGHAT and FQNNGV. V shed 3 bases, J shed 0 bases, and the junction held 8 bases outside the gene matches. The CDR3 region has the DNA TGTGCCAGCAGCTTGGTGGGACAGGGTGTTATGAACACTGAAGCTTTCTTT. Its translation: CASSLVGQGVMNTEAFF.

This clonotype has at least ten counts. V usage is TRBV11-2 and J usage is TRBJ1-1, with a tentative D call TRBD1 (6 bases). V lost 2 bases and J lost 11, with 12 bases in between. The CDR3 runs 12 residues. The V gene's germline CDR1 is SGHAT and CDR2 FQNNGV. The DNA of the CDR3 is TGTGCCAGCAGCTTAAGGACAGACGGGGCTTTCTTT. This encodes CASSLRTDGAFF.

Ten or more counts support this clonotype. The chain uses TRBV2 and TRBJ2-5, with TRBD2 matching 16 bases. V lost 6 bases and J lost 5; bases outside the gene matches: 9. From germline, CDR1 is SNHLY and CDR2 FYNNEI. The CDR3 is 17 amino acids. CDR3 region: CASRPGLAGGRRETQYF. Written as DNA, the CDR3 is TGTGCCAGCAGGCCGGGACTAGCGGGGGGGCGGCGCGAGACCCAGTACTTC.

This clonotype was detected many times. The V call is TRBV4-1, the J call TRBJ2-2, with D unclear. The V gene's germline CDR1 is MGHRA and CDR2 YSYEKL. V shed 1 base and J shed 10 bases, with 7 bases lying between them. This CDR3 is 12 amino acids long. For the CDR3, the DNA is TGCGCCAGCAGCCAAGTTTTGGAGGAGCTGTTTTTT. Amino acid sequence: CASSQVLEELFF.

The rearrangement links TRBV9 to TRBJ2-3, with 10 bases that match TRBD2. CDR1 and CDR2 (germline): SGDLS, YYNGEE. The trim removed 2 bases at V and 1 base at J, leaving 10 bases unmatched. The CDR3 spans 18 residues. The CDR3 bases are TGTGCCAGCAGCGTGAGCGCCTTACTAGCGGGGCGCACAGATACGCAGTATTTT. Translating gives CASSVSALLAGRTDTQYF.

This chain connects TRBV5-6 to TRBJ1-2; the D gene is possibly TRBD1 (5 bases). V lost 6 bases and J 0 bases, leaving 21 bases between the germline ends. The germline gives CDR1 SGHDT, CDR2 YYEEEE. The CDR3 loop spans 17 amino acids. This CDR3 is CASNQEGRGITNYGYTF. CDR3 nucleotides: TGTGCCAGCAACCAGGAGGGGCGGGGCATTACTAACTATGGCTACACCTTC.

The chain employs TRBV12-3 or TRBV12-4 and TRBJ2-7, with 9 bases matching TRBD1. CDR3 length: 15 residues. The trim removed 8 bases at V and 6 bases at J, leaving 14 bases unmatched. CDR3 nucleotides: TGTGCCAGCCGAACCGGGGACAGGGATATGGCCGAGCAGTACTTC. Encoded protein: CASRTGDRDMAEQYF.

At least ten counts were recorded for this clonotype. The chain couples TRBV6-1 to TRBJ2-5; possible D gene TRBD1, 5 bases. Between the trimmed V and J ends, which lost 3 bases and 2 bases, there was a span of 10 bases. This CDR3 is 14 amino acids long. Looked up from germline, CDR1 is MNHNS and CDR2 is SASEGT. CDR3 sequence reads: CASSDWTLQETQYF. The CDR3 DNA reads as TGTGCCAGCAGTGACTGGACATTACAAGAGACCCAGTACTTC.

This clonotype was counted at least ten times. The chain recombines TRBV6-2 or TRBV6-3 with TRBJ1-3, with D unclear. CDR1 and CDR2 (germline): MNHEY, SVGEGT. Trimming removed 4 bases from V and 3 bases from J, with 10 bases in between. There are 14 residues in the CDR3. CDR3: CASSSTQIGNTIYF. CDR3 sequence (DNA): TGTGCCAGCAGTTCGACCCAGATTGGAAACACCATATATTTT.

This clonotype was seen ten or more times. The chain has TRBV2 and TRBJ1-5; TRBD1 might be the D (5 bases). The ends were cut back, 8 bases at V and 5 bases at J, with 13 bases in the middle. The CDR3 totals 13 residues. Germline V gene lookup returns CDR1 SNHLY and CDR2 FYNNEI. For the CDR3, the DNA is TGTGCCAGCGATTCCCTGGGGGATCAGCCCCAGCATTTT. Its translation is CASDSLGDQPQHF.

This clonotype was recorded many times. This chain connects TRBV6-1 to TRBJ1-1; D gene unclear. The germline V and J ends were trimmed by 2 bases and 0 bases, with 7 bases remaining between them. Germline V gene sequence: CDR1 MNHNS, CDR2 SASEGT. CDR3 length: 14 residues. The chain's CDR3 is CASSEYSMNTEAFF. The CDR3, as DNA: TGTGCCAGCAGTGAATACAGCATGAACACTGAAGCTTTCTTT.

This clonotype was counted ten times or more. CDR3 in DNA: TGTGCCAGCAGCCCGACAGGATCTAGGGAGACCCAGTACTTC. The encoded protein is CASSPTGSRETQYF. V and J are TRBV2 and TRBJ2-5, with D maybe TRBD1 (6 bases). Germline V gene data show CDR1 as SNHLY and CDR2 as FYNNEI. The ends were cut back, 6 bases at V and 5 bases at J, with 16 bases in the middle. The CDR3 extends over 14 amino acids.

Note on this clonotype: One end of the junction varies from germline; a read error may be responsible. This chain uses TRBV2 with TRBJ2-7; 9 nucleotides align to TRBD2. Per germline, CDR1 SNHLY and CDR2 FYNNEI. This CDR3 comprises 15 residues. This CDR3 is CASSEAGTSLHDQYF. DNA of the CDR3: TGTGCCAGCAGTGAAGCTGGGACTAGCCTGCACGATCAGTACTTC. The variable domain in full, with the rest retrieved from reference TRBV2 and TRBJ2-7, is EPEVTQTPSHQVTQMGQEVILRCVPISNHLYFYWYRQILGQKVEFLVSFYNNEISEKSEIFDDQFSVERPDGSNFTLKIRSTKLEDSAMYFCASSEAGTSLHDQYFGPGTRLTVT.

The chain combines TRBV4-1 with TRBJ1-2; D unresolved. Germline V gene lookup returns CDR1 MGHRA and CDR2 YSYEKL. The CDR3 runs to 13 residues. Trimming took 6 bases from V and 2 from J, leaving 10 bases between them. The CDR3 reads CASRGLGNYGYTF. Written as DNA, the CDR3 is TGCGCCAGCAGGGGCCTAGGGAACTATGGCTACACCTTC.

This clonotype has ten or more counts. The chain recombines TRBV6-5 with TRBJ2-7; D might be TRBD1 (6 bases). Germline CDR1 reads MNHEY; CDR2 reads SVGAGI. V shed 2 bases and J shed 4 bases, with 12 bases lying between them. The CDR3 consists of 14 residues. In nucleotides, the CDR3 is TGTGCCAGCAGTTACAAGGGGGTCGGGTACGAGCAGTACTTC. Its protein is CASSYKGVGYEQYF.

This clonotype was found many times. The chain is built from TRBV7-3 and TRBJ1-1, with TRBD1 matching 10 bases. The CDR3 length is 15 residues. The germline gives CDR1 SGHTA, CDR2 FQGTGA. With V trimmed by 5 bases and J by 1 base, 4 bases remained unmatched. This CDR3 reads CASSTGTGANTEAFF. In DNA, the CDR3 is TGTGCCAGCAGCACCGGGACAGGGGCGAACACTGAAGCTTTCTTT.

There are many counts of this clonotype. The genes are TRBV5-8 and TRBJ1-5; 10 positions agree with TRBD1. Germline V gene lookup returns CDR1 SGHTS and CDR2 YDEGEE. The V gene end was trimmed by 5 bases and the J gene end by 3 bases; junction bases not matched to a gene: 5. The CDR3 consists of 15 residues. This chain's CDR3 is CASRKTGGVNQPQHF. The CDR3 DNA follows: TGTGCCAGCAGGAAGACAGGGGGCGTCAATCAGCCCCAGCATTTT.

This clonotype turned up a few times. This chain joins TRBV7-8 and TRBJ2-7; perhaps TRBD1 as D (5 bases). The CDR3 spans 16 residues. The germline V gene encodes CDR1 SGHVS and CDR2 FQNEAQ. V was cut by 1 base and J by 0 bases, with 13 bases left in between. The CDR3: CASSLESTAFSYEQYF. CDR3 sequence (DNA): TGTGCCAGCAGCTTAGAGTCGACAGCTTTCTCCTACGAGCAGTACTTC.

Concerning this clonotype itself: One end of the junction does not line up with germline, which may come from a read error. This sequence joins TRBV6-2 or TRBV6-3 and TRBJ1-3; D perhaps matches TRBD1 (5 bases). Germline V gene sequence: CDR1 MNHEY, CDR2 SVGEGT. The CDR3 has 14 residues. The CDR3 DNA is TGTGCCAGCGAGGATGGGGGAACTGGAAGCACCATATATTTT. Its protein is CASEDGGTGSTIYF.

At least ten counts were recorded for this clonotype. This chain links TRBV6-5 with TRBJ1-2; D is unresolved. V gave up 1 base and J gave up 4 bases, with 13 bases separating them. There are 15 residues in the CDR3. CDR1 MNHEY and CDR2 SVGAGI come from the germline V gene. This CDR3 reads CASSYLRESAYGYTF. The CDR3 region has the DNA TGTGCCAGCAGTTACTTGAGGGAATCGGCCTATGGCTACACCTTC.

This clonotype was found many times. The chain combines TRBV27 with TRBJ2-7; tentative D call: TRBD1 (5 bases). V was trimmed by 7 bases and J by 8 bases, leaving 12 bases between them. Germline lookup yields CDR1 MNHEY and CDR2 SMNVEV (reference sequence). The CDR3 runs 11 residues. CDR3 loop: CASTGPLQQYF. As DNA, the CDR3 is TGTGCCAGCACAGGGCCCTTGCAGCAGTACTTC.

CDR3 region: CSSNIGWNTEAFF. CDR3 in DNA: TGCAGTTCGAATATAGGGTGGAACACTGAAGCTTTCTTT. The chain employs TRBV20-1 and TRBJ1-1; D is uncertain. Germline V gene data show CDR1 as DFQATT and CDR2 as SNEGSKA (reference sequence). V lost 8 bases and J 1 base, leaving 14 bases between the germline ends. The CDR3 spans 13 residues.